What follows are 2 T cell receptor beta chains derived from one specimen sequenced in a study of CXCR3-negative and CXCR3-positive naive CD8 T cells. Through 5' RACE with UMI labels, the TRB cDNA libraries were prepared. TCRdb processed the 5' RACE reads again and assigns one entry to each CDR3 protein, with no DNA. The sample's table shows approximately 89,000 distinct CDR3 sequences. Study-level results: A higher hydrophobicity marked the TRB CDR3s of CXCR3-positive naive cells versus CXCR3-negative naive cells.

Their antigens are not known. Sequencing was done on a sample of naive CXCR3+ CD8+ T cells from blood. This sample's subset: CD45RO-CCR7+CD27+CD95- naive CD8+ T cells expressing CXCR3 (TNR3+). These receptors all come from a human donor in good health. Some clones in this sample may be carry-over from other donors' samples.

This chain joins TRBV28 and TRBJ2-7; TCRdb returns TRBD2, unconfirmable since there is no DNA. Looked up from germline, CDR1 is MDHEN and CDR2 is SYDVKM. The CDR3 has 16 amino acids. Here the CDR3 reads CASSPLAESIFYEQYF.

The gene calls are TRBV28 and TRBJ2-7. CDR3 length equals 13 residues. Germline CDR1 MDHEN, CDR2 SYDVKM. CDR3 amino acids: CASSFGGFYEQYF.